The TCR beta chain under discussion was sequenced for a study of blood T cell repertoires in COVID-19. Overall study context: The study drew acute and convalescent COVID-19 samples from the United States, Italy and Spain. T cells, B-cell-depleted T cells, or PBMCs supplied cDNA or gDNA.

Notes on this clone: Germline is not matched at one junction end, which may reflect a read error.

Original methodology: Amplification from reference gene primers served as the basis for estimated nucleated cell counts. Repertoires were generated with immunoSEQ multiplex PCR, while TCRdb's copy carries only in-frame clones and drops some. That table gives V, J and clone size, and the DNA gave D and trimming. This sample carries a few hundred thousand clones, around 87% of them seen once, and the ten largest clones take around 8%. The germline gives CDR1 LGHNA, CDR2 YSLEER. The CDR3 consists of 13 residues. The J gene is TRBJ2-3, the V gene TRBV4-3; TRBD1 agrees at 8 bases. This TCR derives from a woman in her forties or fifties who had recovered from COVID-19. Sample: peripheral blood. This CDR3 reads CASSQDGTGTQYF. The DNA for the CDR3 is TGCGCCAGCAGCCAAGATGGGACAGGTACGCAGTATTTT.